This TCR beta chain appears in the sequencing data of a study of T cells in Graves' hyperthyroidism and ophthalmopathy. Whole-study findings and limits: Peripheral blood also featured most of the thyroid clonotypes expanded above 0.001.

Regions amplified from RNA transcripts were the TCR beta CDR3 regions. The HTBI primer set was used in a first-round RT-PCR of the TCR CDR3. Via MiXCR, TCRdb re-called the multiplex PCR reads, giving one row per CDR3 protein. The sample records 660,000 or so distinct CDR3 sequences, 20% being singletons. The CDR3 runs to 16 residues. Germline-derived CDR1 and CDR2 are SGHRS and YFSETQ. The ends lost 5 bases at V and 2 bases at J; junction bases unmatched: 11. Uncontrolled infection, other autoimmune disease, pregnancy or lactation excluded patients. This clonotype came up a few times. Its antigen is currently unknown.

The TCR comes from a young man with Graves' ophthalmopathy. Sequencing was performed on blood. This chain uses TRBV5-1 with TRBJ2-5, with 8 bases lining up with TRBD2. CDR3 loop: CASSVVAGSLQETQYF. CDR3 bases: TGCGCCAGCAGTGTAGTAGCGGGATCACTACAAGAGACCCAGTACTTC.